A selection of T cell receptor beta chains follows, all from one sample in a study of OX40 agonist ivuxolimab in advanced cancers. The table came from immunoSEQ multiplex PCR; TCRdb's copy has only in-frame clones and leaves some out. The repertoire holds 15,000 to 20,000 clones, roughly 82% seen once, with approximately 3.1% in the top ten. Source: CD4+ or CD8+ T cells sorted from blood, taken in a trial of the OX40 agonist ivuxolimab. The source of these receptors is an adult with an advanced solid tumor such as melanoma, head and neck, liver or kidney cancer. CDR3s include the opening cysteine and the closing phenylalanine or tryptophan. A D gene is named only where the DNA matches it firmly. Expanded clones get a size class; other rows say once, few or many, or leave the size out.

v_call	d_call	clone_size	j_call	cdr3_aa	cdr3_nt
TRBV11-1	TRBD2	-	TRBJ2-5	CASTATSGEETQYF	TGTGCCAGCACCGCGACTAGCGGCGAAGAGACCCAGTACTTC
TRBV19	TRBD1	once	TRBJ1-1	CASRTGGSNTEAFF	TGTGCCAGTAGGACAGGGGGCTCGAACACTGAAGCTTTCTTT
TRBV2	TRBD1	-	TRBJ1-3	CASRPGTGLRNTIYF	TGTGCCAGCAGACCCGGGACAGGGTTACGAAACACCATATATTTT
TRBV5-1	-	-	TRBJ2-2	CASRGGTNTGELFF	TGCGCCAGCAGGGGTGGGACGAACACCGGGGAGCTGTTTTTT
TRBV7-2	-	-	TRBJ1-2	CASSLGGTARNYGYTF	TGTGCCAGCAGCTTAGGTGGGACGGCCCGAAACTATGGCTACACCTTC
TRBV7-8	-	once	TRBJ1-5	CASSLVLNSNQPQHF	TGTGCCAGCAGCTTAGTACTCAATAGCAATCAGCCCCAGCATTTT
TRBV23-1	-	once	TRBJ2-5	CASGQGGGGKETQYF	TGCGCCAGCGGGCAGGGCGGAGGGGGTAAAGAGACCCAGTACTTC
TRBV2	TRBD1	-	TRBJ2-5	CASSLDRVDLMAQYF	TGTGCCAGCAGTCTGGACAGGGTTGACCTAATGGCCCAGTACTTC
TRBV11-2	TRBD2	-	TRBJ2-1	CASSPMGLANNEQFF	TGTGCCAGCAGCCCAATGGGACTAGCAAACAATGAGCAGTTCTTC
TRBV6-1	-	-	TRBJ1-2	CASSEKGNYGYTF	TGTGCCAGCAGTGAAAAGGGGAACTATGGCTACACCTTC
TRBV28	-	-	TRBJ2-1	CASSLTAGEQFF	TGTGCCAGCAGTTTGACTGCGGGCGAGCAGTTCTTC
TRBV19	-	-	TRBJ1-1	CASSIREGLNTEAFF	TGTGCCAGTAGTATCAGAGAGGGCTTGAACACTGAAGCTTTCTTT
TRBV7-6	-	-	TRBJ2-4	CASSKTGGGVDIQYF	TGTGCCAGCAGCAAAACGGGCGGAGGGGTTGACATTCAGTACTTC
TRBV18	TRBD1	-	TRBJ2-4	CASSSGQGATIQYF	TGTGCCAGCTCATCGGGACAGGGGGCTACCATTCAGTACTTC
TRBV11-2	TRBD1	few	TRBJ2-1	CASSSDRGRYNEQFF	TGTGCCAGCAGTTCAGACAGGGGGAGGTACAATGAGCAGTTCTTC
TRBV6-6	-	-	TRBJ1-5	CASRGKGYSNQPQHF	TGTGCCAGCAGAGGTAAGGGGTATAGCAATCAGCCCCAGCATTTT
TRBV6-5	-	-	TRBJ1-1	CASSYLRGVAFF	TGTGCCAGCAGTTACCTCCGGGGGGTAGCTTTCTTT
TRBV5-1	TRBD2	-	TRBJ2-4	CASSPGLAGAGNIQYF	TGCGCCAGCAGCCCGGGACTAGCGGGGGCTGGGAACATTCAGTACTTC
TRBV19	TRBD2	-	TRBJ2-5	CASSRLAGQETQYF	TGTGCCAGTAGTAGACTAGCGGGACAAGAGACCCAGTACTTC
TRBV13	-	-	TRBJ2-2	CASSHTLRGVGELFF	TGTGCCAGCAGCCACACCCTCAGGGGCGTCGGGGAGCTGTTTTTT
TRBV5-4	-	few	TRBJ1-1	CASSRDGDPEAFF	TGTGCCAGCAGTCGGGACGGCGACCCTGAAGCTTTCTTT
TRBV5-6	-	-	TRBJ2-7	CASSLRPVPSYEQYF	TGTGCCAGCAGCTTGAGGCCAGTTCCATCCTACGAGCAGTACTTC